This entry concerns a single T cell receptor (beta chain). Its antigen is as yet unknown. Libraries were prepared by immunoSEQ multiplex PCR; TCRdb keeps only in-frame clonotypes and omits some of them. This sample has roughly 80,000 clones, with about 83% found just once. This sample was taken from a study of T cell responses to AZD1222 COVID-19 vaccine. Study-level findings and limits: Distributed over spike, vaccine-associated CD4 TCRs predominated at 160-218 and 743-854. Among the donors, most were white British and more were female, and clonal diversity was possibly underestimated. Repertoire sampling was restricted to post-peak T cell response timepoints. Epitopes outside B.1.351 and B.1.1.7 mutated regions reportedly drew nearly half of spike TCRs.

The starting material was peripheral blood, obtained 28 days after the second AZD1222 dose. The TCR comes from an adult who received the AZD1222 COVID-19 vaccine.

The CDR3 sequence is CASSLVWGAKNIQYF. In nucleotides, the CDR3 is TGTGCCAGCAGCCTCGTCTGGGGGGCCAAAAACATTCAGTACTTC. The chain has TRBV16 and TRBJ2-4, with D possibly being TRBD1 or TRBD2 (5 bases each). In germline, CDR1 is KGHSY, CDR2 FQNENV. This CDR3 is built from 15 residues. Trimming took 4 bases from V and 1 from J, leaving 11 bases between them. The full variable domain, in which reference TRBV16 and TRBJ2-4 provide the parts outside the CDR3, is GEEVAQTPKHLVRGEGQKAKLYCAPIKGHSYVFWYQQVLKNEFKFLISFQNENVFDETGMPKERFSAKCLPNSPCSLEIQATKLEDSAVYFCASSLVWGAKNIQYFGAGTRLSVL.